What follows is one TCR beta chain and its context. Antigen: not known. This sample was included in a study of T cell responses to AZD1222 COVID-19 vaccine. Study summary: Analysis merged second doses at about 4 or about 12 weeks. Regarding the study as a whole: Most donors were white British, females outnumbered males, and clonal diversity was possibly underestimated.

Per the germline V gene, CDR1 is MDHEN and CDR2 is SYDVKM. CDR3 length: 17 amino acids. V lost 6 bases to trimming and J lost 3 bases, with 20 bases between them. Clones were read by immunoSEQ multiplex PCR, and TCRdb kept only the in-frame ones, dropping some. In the table there are 95,000 to 150,000 clones, approximately 92% of which are singletons. The source of this sequence is an adult in good health. The chain employs TRBV28 and TRBJ2-2; D gene unclear. Sequenced material: peripheral blood, taken on day 0 of AZD1222 vaccination. CDR3 nucleotide sequence: TGTGCCAGCAGACCCAGGAATCCGCCGGTGGACACCGGGGAGCTGTTTTTT. This gives the protein CASRPRNPPVDTGELFF.